A selection of T cell receptor beta chains follows, all from one sample in a study of cytomegalovirus exposure and HLA in healthy donors. Sequenced by immunoSEQ multiplex PCR; TCRdb stores in-frame clones only, minus some. The sample includes under 150,000 clones, 70% to 90% of them seen just once. The source material was PBMCs. All receptors derive from a woman younger than 35 in good health and CMV-seropositive. CDR3s include the opening cysteine and the closing phenylalanine or tryptophan. A D gene is named only where the DNA matches it firmly. Expanded clones are given a class, and other clones once, few, many or no size at all.

j_gene,abundance,v_gene,d_gene,CDR3nt,CDR3aa
TRBJ2-3,NA,TRBV28,TRBD2,TGTGCCAGCACCGTTGCGCCGGGGGGGGGCACAGATACGCAGTATTTT,CASTVAPGGGTDTQYF
TRBJ2-7,NA,TRBV28,NA,TGTGCCAGCAAGATGCCACCTAGGTACTGGCACTTC,CASKMPPRYWHF
TRBJ2-3,NA,TRBV4-1,TRBD1,TGCGCCAGCAGCCAACGACAGGGACGGACAGATACGCAGTATTTT,CASSQRQGRTDTQYF
TRBJ2-1,NA,TRBV9,NA,TGTGCCAGCAGCGTAGGGGCGGGCCGCTCCTACAATGAGCAGTTCTTC,CASSVGAGRSYNEQFF
TRBJ1-2,NA,TRBV6-1,NA,TGTGCCAGCAGCCTGGGCCAGGGCCTCTATGGCTACACCTTC,CASSLGQGLYGYTF
TRBJ2-3,NA,TRBV25-1,NA,TGTGCCAGCTCTGAAGACTACACAGATACGCAGTATTTT,CASSEDYTDTQYF
TRBJ1-2,few,TRBV2,TRBD1,TGTGCCAACTATGGGGGGACAGCTAACTATGGCTACACCTTC,CANYGGTANYGYTF
TRBJ1-5,NA,TRBV28,NA,TGTGCCAGCAGTTTATCCCAGTTGTATAGCAATCAGCCCCAGCATTTT,CASSLSQLYSNQPQHF
TRBJ1-1,NA,TRBV5-4,NA,TGTGCCAGCAGCTTGCCGTTGGGGCCCACTGAAGCTTTCTTT,CASSLPLGPTEAFF
TRBJ2-3,NA,TRBV9,NA,TGTGCCAGCAGCTCCGAGGGGGGGAGCACAGATACGCAGTATTTT,CASSSEGGSTDTQYF
TRBJ1-3,NA,TRBV5-4,NA,TGTGCCAGCAGCCCCGCCGGGGGGACTGGAAACACCATATATTTT,CASSPAGGTGNTIYF
TRBJ2-7,once,TRBV11-2,NA,TGTGCCAGCAGCTTGTCTAGCGCAACCTACGAGCAGTACTTC,CASSLSSATYEQYF
TRBJ2-1,NA,TRBV6-1,TRBD2,TGTGCCAGCAGTGAACTCGGGACTAGCGTTCTTAGCTCCTACAATGAGCAGTTCTTC,CASSELGTSVLSSYNEQFF
TRBJ1-2,NA,TRBV10-3,TRBD1,TGTGCCATCAGTGCGACAGGGGGTTCTAACTATGGCTACACCTTC,CAISATGGSNYGYTF
TRBJ2-7,once,TRBV10-1,NA,TGCGCCAGCAGTGAGCAGGTCTCCTCCTACGAGCAGTACTTC,CASSEQVSSYEQYF
TRBJ2-7,NA,TRBV2,NA,TGTGCCAGCCTCGAAGCACAGCACTACGAGCAGTACTTC,CASLEAQHYEQYF
TRBJ2-1,NA,TRBV5-6,NA,TGTGCCAGCAGCTTAGGACAGTACTACAATGAGCAGTTCTTC,CASSLGQYYNEQFF
TRBJ2-3,NA,TRBV9,TRBD1,TGTGCCAGCAGTTCAGGGGGATCAGATACGCAGTATTTT,CASSSGGSDTQYF
TRBJ1-5,NA,TRBV28,NA,TGTGCCAGCAGAAGTGGCCCCAGCGAAGGGCCCCAGCATTTT,CASRSGPSEGPQHF
TRBJ1-6,few,TRBV11-2,NA,TGTGCCAGCAGTCAGGGACTTACCTTGAACCCTAATTCACCCCTCCACTTT,CASSQGLTLNPNSPLHF
TRBJ2-7,NA,TRBV5-1,TRBD2,TGCGCCAGCAGCTTGGGACTAGCGGGGGCCTACGAGCAGTACTTC,CASSLGLAGAYEQYF
TRBJ2-1,NA,TRBV5-4,TRBD1,TGTGCCAGCAGCTTCGGGGACAGCTACAATGAGCAGTTCTTC,CASSFGDSYNEQFF
TRBJ2-7,NA,TRBV10-3,NA,TGTGCCATCAGTCGAAGCGACCTCTCCTACGAGCAGTACTTC,CAISRSDLSYEQYF
TRBJ2-1,NA,TRBV5-1,NA,TGCGCCAGCAGCTTGGGCGACAAGTACAATGAGCAGTTCTTC,CASSLGDKYNEQFF
TRBJ1-4,NA,TRBV2,NA,TGTGCCAGCCGCGGGGGGGGGTCCTTGAATGAAAAACTGTTTTTT,CASRGGGSLNEKLFF
TRBJ2-7,NA,TRBV27,TRBD2,TGTGCCAGCACCCTTAGCGGGAGGATGTCCTACGAGCAGTACTTC,CASTLSGRMSYEQYF
TRBJ2-2,NA,TRBV9,TRBD1,TGTGCCAGCAGCGTAGGACAGGGGGGTGGGCTAACCGGGGAGCTGTTTTTT,CASSVGQGGGLTGELFF
TRBJ2-1,NA,TRBV2,NA,TGTGCCAGTATCCTCAACAGGGAGAAGTTCTTC,CASILNREKFF
TRBJ2-1,NA,TRBV28,NA,TGTGCCAGCAGTTTACGGGTGGCAGAGCAGTTCTTC,CASSLRVAEQFF
TRBJ1-5,NA,TRBV28,NA,TGTGCCAGCAGGACCAGGAATCAGCCCCAGCATTTT,CASRTRNQPQHF
TRBJ2-3,NA,TRBV19,TRBD1,TGTGCCAGTAGGAGGGACAGGTCCACAGATACGCAGTATTTT,CASRRDRSTDTQYF